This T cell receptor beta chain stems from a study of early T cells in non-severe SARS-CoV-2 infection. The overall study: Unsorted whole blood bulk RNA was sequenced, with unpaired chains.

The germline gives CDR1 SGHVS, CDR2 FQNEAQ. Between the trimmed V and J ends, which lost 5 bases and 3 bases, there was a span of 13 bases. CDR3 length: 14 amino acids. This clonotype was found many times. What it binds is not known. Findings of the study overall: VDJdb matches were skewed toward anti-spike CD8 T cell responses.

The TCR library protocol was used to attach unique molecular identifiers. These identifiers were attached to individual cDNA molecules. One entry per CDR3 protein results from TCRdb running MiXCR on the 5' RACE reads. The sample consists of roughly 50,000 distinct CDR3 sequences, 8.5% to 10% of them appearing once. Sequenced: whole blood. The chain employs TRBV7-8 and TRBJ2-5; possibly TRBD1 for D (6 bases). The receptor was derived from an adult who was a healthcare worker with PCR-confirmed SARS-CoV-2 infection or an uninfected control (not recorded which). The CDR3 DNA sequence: TGTGCCAGCAGCACCCGACAGGACGAAGAGACCCAGTACTTC. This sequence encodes CASSTRQDEETQYF.